This T cell receptor (beta chain) derives from a study of blood T cell repertoires in COVID-19. The wider study: From T cells, B-cell-depleted T cells, or PBMCs came the material, which was cDNA or gDNA.

Study processing details: Researchers report that nucleated cell counts were estimated from reference gene primer amplification. Assay used: immunoSEQ multiplex PCR; TCRdb lists only in-frame clones, some missing. That table supplies the V and J calls and clone size; D and trimming were determined from the DNA. The sample has about 120,000 clones, 70% to 90% seen once. CDR1 and CDR2 (germline): LNHDA, SQIVND (reference sequence). This CDR3 is built from 17 residues. The V and J ends lost 5 bases and 3 bases respectively, with 21 bases between them. Material for sequencing was peripheral blood. The TCR originated in a woman between 50 and 59 years old with acute or convalescent COVID-19. The chain combines TRBV19 with TRBJ2-3; the D gene is possibly TRBD2 (6 bases). Here the CDR3 DNA reads TGTGCCAGTAGTGCCCGGGCTAGCGCCTCCGGGACAGATACGCAGTATTTT. Translated, it gives CASSARASASGTDTQYF. Looking up the rest from reference TRBV19 and TRBJ2-3 gives the full variable domain: DGGITQSPKYLFRKEGQNVTLSCEQNLNHDAMYWYRQDPGQGLRLIYYSQIVNDFQKGDIAEGYSVSREKKESFPLTVTSAQKNPTAFYLCASSARASASGTDTQYFGPGTRLTVL.